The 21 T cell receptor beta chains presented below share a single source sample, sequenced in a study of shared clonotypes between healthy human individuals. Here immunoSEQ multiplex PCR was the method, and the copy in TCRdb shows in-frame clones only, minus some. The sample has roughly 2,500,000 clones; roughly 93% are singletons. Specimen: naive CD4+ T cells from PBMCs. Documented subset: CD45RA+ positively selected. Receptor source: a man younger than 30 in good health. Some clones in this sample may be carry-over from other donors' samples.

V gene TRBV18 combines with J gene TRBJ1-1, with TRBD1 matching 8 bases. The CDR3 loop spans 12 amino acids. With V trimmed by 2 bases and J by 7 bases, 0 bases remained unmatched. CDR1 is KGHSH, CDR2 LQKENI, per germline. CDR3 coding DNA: TGTGCCAGCTCACCAGACAGGGGTGAAGCTTTCTTT. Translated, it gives CASSPDRGEAFF. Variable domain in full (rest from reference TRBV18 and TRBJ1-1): NAGVMQNPRHLVRRRGQEARLRCSPMKGHSHVYWYRQLPEEGLKFMVYLQKENIIDESGMPKERFSAEFPKEGPSILRIQQVVRGDSAAYFCASSPDRGEAFFGQGTRLTVV.

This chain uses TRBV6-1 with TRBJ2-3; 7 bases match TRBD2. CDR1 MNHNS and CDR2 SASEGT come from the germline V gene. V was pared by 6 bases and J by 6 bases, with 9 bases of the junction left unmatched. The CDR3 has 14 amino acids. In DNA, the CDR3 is TGTGCCAGCAGCAAAGCGGGAATAGGCGATACGCAGTATTTT. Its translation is CASSKAGIGDTQYF.

This chain's CDR3 is CASRGTGPPYEQYF. The CDR3 DNA reads as TGTGCCAGCAGAGGGACAGGTCCCCCCTACGAGCAGTACTTC. The genes are TRBV28 and TRBJ2-7, with TRBD1 matching 8 bases. This CDR3 has 14 residues. Germline CDR1 and CDR2: MDHEN and SYDVKM. The J segment lost 2 bases and the V segment lost 6 bases, leaving 6 bases of the junction unmatched.

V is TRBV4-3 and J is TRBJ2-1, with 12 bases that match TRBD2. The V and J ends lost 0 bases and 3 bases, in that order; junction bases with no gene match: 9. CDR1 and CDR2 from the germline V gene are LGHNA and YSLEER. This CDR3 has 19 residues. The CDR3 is CASSQDRPSGRGYYNEQFF. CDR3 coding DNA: TGCGCCAGCAGCCAAGATCGCCCTAGCGGGAGGGGATACTACAATGAGCAGTTCTTC.

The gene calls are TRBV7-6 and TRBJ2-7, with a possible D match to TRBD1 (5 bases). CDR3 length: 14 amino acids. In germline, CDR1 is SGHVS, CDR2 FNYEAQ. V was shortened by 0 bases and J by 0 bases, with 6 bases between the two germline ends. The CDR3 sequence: CASSLADISYEQYF. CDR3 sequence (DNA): TGTGCCAGCAGCTTAGCGGACATCTCCTACGAGCAGTACTTC.

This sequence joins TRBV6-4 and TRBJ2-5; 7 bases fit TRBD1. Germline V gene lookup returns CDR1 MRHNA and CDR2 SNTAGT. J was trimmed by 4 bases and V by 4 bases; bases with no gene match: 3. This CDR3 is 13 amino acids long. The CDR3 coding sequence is TGTGCCAGCAGTGCTAACAGGGGAGAGACCCAGTACTTC. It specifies CASSANRGETQYF.

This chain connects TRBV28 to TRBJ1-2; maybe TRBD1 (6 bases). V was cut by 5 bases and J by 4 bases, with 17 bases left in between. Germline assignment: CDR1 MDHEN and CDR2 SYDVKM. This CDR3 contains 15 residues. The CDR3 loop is CASSPPTGNFYGYTF. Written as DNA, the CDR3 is TGTGCCAGCAGTCCTCCCACAGGGAACTTCTATGGCTACACCTTC.

CDR3 sequence reads: CASSLFAEGYEKLFF. CDR3 coding DNA: TGTGCCAGCAGCTTATTCGCGGAGGGCTATGAAAAACTGTTTTTT. V gene TRBV7-2 combines with J gene TRBJ1-4; no definite D call. Germline CDR1 and CDR2: SGHTA and FQGNSA. The CDR3 is 15 residues long. Trimming removed 2 bases from V and 6 bases from J, with 13 bases in between.

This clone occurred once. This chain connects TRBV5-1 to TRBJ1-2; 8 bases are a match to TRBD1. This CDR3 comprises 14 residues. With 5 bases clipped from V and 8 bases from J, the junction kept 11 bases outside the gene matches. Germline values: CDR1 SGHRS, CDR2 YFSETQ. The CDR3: CASRETGEHSGYTF. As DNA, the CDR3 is TGCGCCAGCAGAGAGACAGGGGAGCACTCGGGCTACACCTTC.

The CDR3 nucleotides are TGTGCCAGCAGTGAAGCGGCCAGAAACAGATACTCTGGAAACACCATATATTTT. Translation gives CASSEAARNRYSGNTIYF. V usage is TRBV6-1 and J usage is TRBJ1-3; no clear D gene. Trimming took 0 bases from V and 0 from J, leaving 15 bases between them. The CDR3 is 18 residues long. Germline V CDR1 and CDR2: MNHNS, SASEGT.

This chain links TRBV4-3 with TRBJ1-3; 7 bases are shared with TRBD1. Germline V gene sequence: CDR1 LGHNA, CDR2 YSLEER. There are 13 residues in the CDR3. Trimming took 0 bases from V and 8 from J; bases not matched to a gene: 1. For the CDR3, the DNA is TGCGCCAGCAGCCAAGATCAGGGGGACACCATATATTTT. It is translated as CASSQDQGDTIYF.

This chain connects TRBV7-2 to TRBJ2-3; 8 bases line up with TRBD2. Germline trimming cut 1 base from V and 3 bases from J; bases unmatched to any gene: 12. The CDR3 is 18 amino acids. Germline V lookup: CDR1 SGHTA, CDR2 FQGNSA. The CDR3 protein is CASSLVGEAGAGTDTQYF. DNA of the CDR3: TGTGCCAGCAGCTTAGTCGGCGAAGCGGGAGCTGGGACAGATACGCAGTATTTT.

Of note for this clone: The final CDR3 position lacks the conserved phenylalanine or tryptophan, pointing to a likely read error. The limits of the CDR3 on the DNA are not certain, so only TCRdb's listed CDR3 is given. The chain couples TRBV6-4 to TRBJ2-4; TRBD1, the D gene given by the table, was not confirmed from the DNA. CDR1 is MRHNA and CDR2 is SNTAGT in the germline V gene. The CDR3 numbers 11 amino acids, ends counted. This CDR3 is CASSVRQANIV.

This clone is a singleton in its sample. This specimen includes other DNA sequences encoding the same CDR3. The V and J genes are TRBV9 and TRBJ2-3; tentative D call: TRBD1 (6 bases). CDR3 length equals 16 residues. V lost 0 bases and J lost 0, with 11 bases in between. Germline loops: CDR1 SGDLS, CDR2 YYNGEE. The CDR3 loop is CASSVGGQPSTDTQYF. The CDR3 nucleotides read TGTGCCAGCAGCGTAGGGGGACAACCAAGCACAGATACGCAGTATTTT.

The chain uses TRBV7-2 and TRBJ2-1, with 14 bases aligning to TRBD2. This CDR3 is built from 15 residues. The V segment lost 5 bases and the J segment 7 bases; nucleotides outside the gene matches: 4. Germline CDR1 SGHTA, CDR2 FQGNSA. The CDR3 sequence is CASSRTSGRYNEQFF. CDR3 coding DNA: TGTGCCAGCAGCCGGACTAGCGGGAGGTATAATGAGCAGTTCTTC.

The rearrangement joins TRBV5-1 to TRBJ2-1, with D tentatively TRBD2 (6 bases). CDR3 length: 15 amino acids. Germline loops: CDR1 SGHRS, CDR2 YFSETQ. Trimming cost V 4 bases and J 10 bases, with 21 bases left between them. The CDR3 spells CASSPRGNQFREQFF. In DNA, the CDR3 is TGCGCCAGCAGCCCTCGGGGGAATCAATTCCGGGAGCAGTTCTTC.

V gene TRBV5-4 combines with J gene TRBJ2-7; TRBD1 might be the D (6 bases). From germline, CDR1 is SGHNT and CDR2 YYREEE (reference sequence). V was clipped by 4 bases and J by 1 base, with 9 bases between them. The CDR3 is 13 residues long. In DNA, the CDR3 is TGTGCCAGCAGCCGAGGACAGTCCTACGAGCAGTACTTC. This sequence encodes CASSRGQSYEQYF.

The CDR3 nucleotides read TGTGCCAGCAGACCCGACAGGGGAAATTATGGCTACACCTTC. Protein product: CASRPDRGNYGYTF. The chain uses TRBV6-5 and TRBJ1-2; 8 bases map to TRBD1. V gave up 6 bases and J gave up 5 bases; unmatched junction bases: 8. Per the germline V gene, CDR1 is MNHEY and CDR2 is SVGAGI. This CDR3 spans 14 amino acids.

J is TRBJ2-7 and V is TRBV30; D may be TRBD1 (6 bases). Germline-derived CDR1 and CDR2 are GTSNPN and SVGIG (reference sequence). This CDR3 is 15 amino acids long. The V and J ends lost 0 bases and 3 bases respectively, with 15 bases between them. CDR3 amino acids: CAWSVLGGRGYEQYF. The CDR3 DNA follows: TGTGCCTGGAGTGTGTTGGGCGGCAGGGGCTACGAGCAGTACTTC. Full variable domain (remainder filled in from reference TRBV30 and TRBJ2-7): SQTIHQWPATLVQPVGSPLSLECTVEGTSNPNLYWYRQAAGRGLQLLFYSVGIGQISSEVPQNLSASRPQDRQFILSSKKLLLSDSGFYLCAWSVLGGRGYEQYFGPGTRLTVT.

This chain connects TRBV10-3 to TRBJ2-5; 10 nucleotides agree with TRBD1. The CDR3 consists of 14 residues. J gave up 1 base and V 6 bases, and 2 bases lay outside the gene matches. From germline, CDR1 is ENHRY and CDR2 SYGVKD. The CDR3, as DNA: TGTGCCATCAGAGGGACAGGGGTCCAAGAGACCCAGTACTTC. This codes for CAIRGTGVQETQYF.

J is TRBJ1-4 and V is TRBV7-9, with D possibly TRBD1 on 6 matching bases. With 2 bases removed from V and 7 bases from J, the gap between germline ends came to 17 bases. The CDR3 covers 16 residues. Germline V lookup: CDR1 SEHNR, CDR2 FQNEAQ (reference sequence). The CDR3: CASSLTGNRAGEKLFF. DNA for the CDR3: TGTGCCAGCAGCTTAACGGGGAACAGGGCAGGTGAAAAACTGTTTTTT.